Given below is one T cell receptor beta chain in context. Its antigen is unidentified. The CDR3 contains 15 residues. Trimming cost V 3 bases and J 1 base, with 12 bases left between them. CDR1 is SGHTA and CDR2 is FQGNSA in the germline V gene. The sample is drawn from a study of T cell clones after liver transplantation. Background on the study: Draws occurred before transplant, before withdrawal, and after complete or failed withdrawal. The study's findings and limits: Circulating graft-donor-reactive CD4 TCRbeta sequences fell significantly post-transplant in most of the 8 subjects. These preliminary findings come from unstandardized post-transplant sampling times.

Some clones are missing from TCRdb's copy, which holds only in-frame ones; the method was immunoSEQ multiplex PCR. In the table there are about 74,000 clones, around 80% of which are singletons. This sequence originates from a human donor who received a liver transplant. The J gene is TRBJ1-2, the V gene TRBV7-2; the D gene is possibly TRBD1 (5 bases). This specimen consisted of CD4+ T cells from blood, obtained before liver transplant. The CDR3 loop is CASSLGVAINYGYTF. The CDR3 region has the DNA TGTGCCAGCAGCTTGGGGGTGGCTATTAACTATGGCTACACCTTC.